This TCR beta chain appears in the sequencing data of a study of post-analysis software for immune sequencing data. There are a few counts of this clonotype. What it binds is not known. Trimming took 4 bases from V and 2 from J; bases not matched to a gene: 5. This CDR3 comprises 14 residues. The germline V gene has CDR1 DFQATT and CDR2 SNEGSKA (reference sequence). Unique molecular identifiers were built into the TCR beta cDNA libraries. TCRdb passed the PCR reads through MiXCR, listing each CDR3 protein once. The sample consists of approximately 730,000 distinct CDR3 sequences, roughly 27% of them appearing once. Findings and limits, study-wide: Included in a set of roughly five TRBV segments more frequent in patients than controls were TRBV5-6, TRBV5-1 and TRBV20-1.

The sample comprised blood. The chain is built from TRBV20-1 and TRBJ2-5, with 9 bases fitting TRBD2. This TCR derives from a girl aged 10 to 17 with multiple sclerosis. The CDR3 region is CSATSGALQETQYF. DNA for the CDR3: TGCAGTGCTACTAGCGGGGCCCTTCAAGAGACCCAGTACTTC.